This entry lists 2 T cell receptor beta chains sequenced from one sample in a study of CD8+ T cells in alopecia areata. Extracted RNA was reverse transcribed, and the resulting cDNA served as sequencing template. Measured with immunoSEQ multiplex PCR; TCRdb has only the in-frame clones, and not every one. This sample has 40,000 to 50,000 clones, with around three fifths found just once. Specified treatment: oral pan-JAK inhibitor, 5-10 mg twice daily. Specimen: CD8+ T cells sorted from blood, collected at week 4, from a patient treated with tofacitinib. All receptors come from a human donor with alopecia areata.

The chain joins TRBV29-1 to TRBJ2-7; 8 bases are a match to TRBD2. The length of the CDR3 is 15 residues. V lost 7 bases and J lost 0; bases outside the gene matches: 11. Germline assignment: CDR1 SQVTM and CDR2 ANQGSEA. CDR3 DNA sequence: TGCAGCGCACTGTCCGGGGGGGCCAGCTCCTACGAGCAGTACTTC. As protein: CSALSGGASSYEQYF.

The rearrangement uses TRBV11-1 and TRBJ2-5; D uncertain. Germline V gene lookup returns CDR1 SGHAT and CDR2 FQDESV (reference sequence). V was pared by 3 bases and J by 1 base, with 6 bases between. CDR3 length equals 13 residues. CDR3 nucleotides: TGTGCCAGCAGCTTTAGGTTCCAAGAGACCCAGTACTTC. Translated, it gives CASSFRFQETQYF.